This record covers a single TCR beta chain. Its antigen is currently not known. Nothing much larger sits one base from this clone, and base qualities are not available. The Qiagen DNeasy kit was used to extract genomic DNA from unsorted PBMCs and from the negatively selected CD4+ and CD8+ fractions. TCR beta CDR3 regions were amplified by immunoSEQ multiplex PCR using primers annealing to V and J segments. Amplification bias was minimized using a synthetic immune receptor repertoire, and residual bias was removed computationally after sequencing. From the authors' description of their analysis: Repertoire diversity was quantified as the Shannon entropy index using custom Python scripts. Unsorted, CD4+ and CD8+ repertoires were examined separately, except in combined analyses, for which CD4+ and CD8+ sequences were merged in silico. TCRdb took this table from immuneACCESS and kept in-frame rearrangements with V and J called. Such tables lack part of the clones; where checked against another copy, unresolved V genes explain under half of the gap, and the rest is unexplained. The V and J calls and the clone size are those of that table, but D and trimming were determined from the DNA. The sample includes about 16,000 clones, with over 75% observed a single time. About 7% of the sample belongs to the ten largest clones.

These data are taken from a study of PD-1 blockade in classical Hodgkin lymphoma (TCRdb year 2020). Background on the whole study: The study used CyTOF and TCR beta sequencing to define a peripheral blood immune signature of response to PD-1 blockade in classical Hodgkin lymphoma.

Reading the label with the study, this specimen's time point is: newly diagnosed, previously untreated cHL patient sample. To serve as a comparison group for the relapsed/refractory trial patients, PBMCs were sequenced from patients with newly diagnosed, previously untreated classical Hodgkin lymphoma. Peripheral blood was collected in 8 mL Vacutainer Cell Preparation Tubes, from which PBMCs were isolated by centrifugation and then cryopreserved. The paper's findings and limits, for the study overall: The study was restricted to a single clinical trial cohort, and the causes of repertoire differences, possibly disease activity or prior therapy, were left undefined. Baseline TCR diversity was reported to be lower in newly diagnosed patients than in healthy donors, and even lower in relapsed/refractory patients.

The junction carries 15 bases between V and J, which are trimmed by 5 bases and 0 bases respectively. Inclusive of the bounding cysteine and phenylalanine, the CDR3 is 16 residues long. Only the CDR3 part of the read is kept: 48 bases, read in frame from the first base. For CDR1 and CDR2, the germline V gene lists SGHAT and FQNNGV. This receptor was identified in a human donor with classical Hodgkin lymphoma. The V gene is TRBV11-2 and the J gene is TRBJ2-3; a weak D assignment points to TRBD1 (6 bases agree). The sample was peripheral blood mononuclear cells (PBMCs). The DNA sequence follows: TGTGCCAGCAGCCCCGGTTCGGGACAAAGCACAGATACGCAGTATTTT. The translation is CASSPGSGQSTDTQYF.